Presented here are 17 T cell receptor beta chains from one specimen sequenced in a study of cytomegalovirus exposure and HLA in healthy donors. Use of 60 Vbeta and 13 Jbeta primers characterized the PCR. Assay: immunoSEQ multiplex PCR; the TCRdb copy retains only in-frame clones and omits some. The repertoire shows about 88,000 clones; the top ten hold 5.5%. The sample consisted of PBMCs. All receptors derive from a girl between 10 and 17 years old in good health and CMV-seropositive.

The gene calls are TRBV5-1 and TRBJ2-1; weak D call: TRBD1 (7 bases). Germline V lookup: CDR1 SGHRS, CDR2 YFSETQ. The CDR3 totals 13 residues. V dropped 0 bases and J dropped 9 bases, with 10 bases sitting between them. For the CDR3, the DNA is TGCGCCAGCAGCTTGGCCCAGGGGGGTGAGCAGTTCTTC. Protein sequence: CASSLAQGGEQFF.

The chain is built from TRBV10-1 and TRBJ2-7; a weak D match, TRBD1 (5 bases). The CDR3 consists of 12 residues. V gave up 8 bases and J gave up 2 bases, with 10 bases separating them. Germline V lookup: CDR1 WNHNN, CDR2 SYGVQD (reference sequence). The CDR3 loop reads CASLDRTYEQYF. As DNA, the CDR3 is TGCGCCAGCCTCGACAGAACCTACGAGCAGTACTTC.

This rearrangement joins TRBV25-1 to TRBJ1-4, with 7 positions matching TRBD1. Per germline, CDR1 MGHDK and CDR2 SYGVNS. CDR3 length: 16 residues. J lost 2 bases, V lost 5 bases, and 8 bases had no gene match. This CDR3 is CASSSPAGGTNEKLFF. CDR3 nucleotide sequence: TGTGCCAGCAGTTCACCGGCAGGGGGGACTAATGAAAAACTGTTTTTT.

The chain links TRBV4-2 to TRBJ2-2, with D maybe TRBD2 (5 bases). CDR1 and CDR2 (germline): LGHNA, YNFKEQ. The V end was cut by 4 bases, the J end by 1 base, with 7 bases between. There are 14 residues in the CDR3. In DNA form, the CDR3 reads TGTGCCAGCAGCCTTGGACTGAACACCGGGGAGCTGTTTTTT. Its translation is CASSLGLNTGELFF.

The V gene is TRBV7-3, the J gene TRBJ1-2; 9 nucleotides match TRBD1. The CDR3 contains 13 residues. Germline lookup yields CDR1 SGHTA and CDR2 FQGTGA. The V segment lost 1 base and the J segment 8 bases; nucleotides outside the gene matches: 2. CDR3 residues: CASSLRQGDGYTF. The CDR3 DNA is TGTGCCAGCAGCTTAAGACAGGGGGACGGCTACACCTTC.

This chain uses TRBV11-1 with TRBJ2-7, with a possible D match to TRBD1 (6 bases). The CDR3 has 13 residues. The germline CDR1 and CDR2 sequences are SGHAT and FQDESV (reference sequence). Trimming shortened V by 0 bases and J by 3 bases, and 6 bases separated the two germline ends. Here the CDR3 DNA reads TGTGCCAGCAGCTTAGCCAGGGGCTACGAGCAGTACGTC. It specifies CASSLARGYEQYV.

The chain has TRBV18 and TRBJ2-7; 8 bases are a match to TRBD1. Germline assignment: CDR1 KGHSH and CDR2 LQKENI. This CDR3 region has 14 residues. J was trimmed by 6 bases and V by 5 bases; bases with no gene match: 9. This chain's CDR3 is CASSGLTGAGEQYF. The CDR3 coding sequence is TGTGCCAGCTCAGGCCTGACAGGGGCGGGCGAGCAGTACTTC.

This chain links TRBV6-1 with TRBJ1-2, with a possible D match to TRBD1 (5 bases). V was pared by 11 bases and J by 4 bases, with 11 bases between. Germline V gene sequence: CDR1 MNHNS, CDR2 SASEGT. The CDR3 is 11 residues long. CDR3: CAAAGPYGYTF. The CDR3, as DNA: TGTGCCGCCGCGGGGCCCTATGGCTACACCTTC.

The chain carries TRBV4-3 and TRBJ1-6; D might be TRBD1 (5 bases). The V end was cut by 5 bases, the J end by 13 bases, with 15 bases between. The CDR3 covers 13 residues. Germline V gene data show CDR1 as LGHNA and CDR2 as YSLEER. The CDR3 sequence is CASSSRGGAPLHF. Written as DNA, the CDR3 is TGCGCCAGCAGCTCGCGGGGGGGAGCCCCCCTCCACTTT.

The chain employs TRBV5-1 and TRBJ2-3; the match to TRBD2 covers 8 bases. Germline CDR1 SGHRS, CDR2 YFSETQ. Trimming cost V 5 bases and J 8 bases; bases outside gene matches: 16. CDR3 length equals 16 residues. The CDR3 loop reads CASSPAAGLEVSTQYF. The CDR3 DNA follows: TGCGCCAGCAGTCCCGCTGCGGGACTAGAAGTTAGTACGCAGTATTTT.

The genes are TRBV19 and TRBJ2-3; 7 bases agree with TRBD1. Trimming took 5 bases from V and 2 from J; bases not matched to a gene: 4. The germline V gene encodes CDR1 LNHDA and CDR2 SQIVND (reference sequence). This CDR3 region has 14 residues. The CDR3 bases are TGTGCCAGTAGTCTGGGGACAGACACAGATACGCAGTATTTT. Encoded protein: CASSLGTDTDTQYF.

The chain combines TRBV6-5 with TRBJ2-1; the match to TRBD2 covers 7 bases. CDR1 MNHEY and CDR2 SVGAGI come from the germline V gene. V lost 5 bases and J lost 6; bases outside the gene matches: 1. The CDR3 spans 12 residues. CDR3 sequence: CASSPGGNEQFF. Here the CDR3 DNA reads TGTGCCAGCAGTCCGGGGGGCAATGAGCAGTTCTTC.

The chain carries TRBV18 and TRBJ2-1, with TRBD2 matching over 13 bases. The CDR3 length is 16 residues. The J segment lost 8 bases and the V segment lost 4 bases, leaving 8 bases of the junction unmatched. In germline, CDR1 is KGHSH, CDR2 LQKENI. For the CDR3, the DNA is TGTGCCAGCTCACGGCAGACTAGCGGGGGGTTTCATGAGCAGTTCTTC. Translated: CASSRQTSGGFHEQFF.

This chain joins TRBV6-5 and TRBJ1-6; possible D gene TRBD1, 6 bases. Germline CDR1 and CDR2: MNHEY and SVGAGI. There are 15 residues in the CDR3. Trimming took 1 base from V and 7 from J, leaving 11 bases between them. The CDR3 protein is CASSYLGAQNSPLHF. As DNA, the CDR3 is TGTGCCAGCAGTTACTTGGGGGCGCAAAATTCACCCCTCCACTTT.

The chain couples TRBV19 to TRBJ1-1; D is uncertain. The CDR3 is made up of 15 amino acids. Per the germline V gene, CDR1 is LNHDA and CDR2 is SQIVND (reference sequence). Trimming stripped 6 bases from V and 1 base from J, with 15 bases between. The DNA for the CDR3 is TGTGCCAGTAGCACTAGGAGGACCCAGAACACTGAAGCTTTCTTT. Its protein product is CASSTRRTQNTEAFF. The complete variable domain, with remaining parts taken from reference TRBV19 and TRBJ1-1, reads DGGITQSPKYLFRKEGQNVTLSCEQNLNHDAMYWYRQDPGQGLRLIYYSQIVNDFQKGDIAEGYSVSREKKESFPLTVTSAQKNPTAFYLCASSTRRTQNTEAFFGQGTRLTVV.

The chain carries TRBV5-4 and TRBJ2-7, with 7 bases aligning to TRBD2. The CDR3 extends over 15 amino acids. Germline assignment: CDR1 SGHNT and CDR2 YYREEE (reference sequence). J gave up 0 bases and V 2 bases, and 5 bases lay outside the gene matches. CDR3 region: CASSLGTGGSYEQYF. CDR3 DNA sequence: TGTGCCAGCAGCTTAGGGACGGGGGGCTCCTACGAGCAGTACTTC. Supplemented by reference TRBV5-4 and TRBJ2-7, the full variable domain reads ETGVTQSPTHLIKTRGQQVTLRCSSQSGHNTVSWYQQALGQGPQFIFQYYREEENGRGNFPPRFSGLQFPNYSSELNVNALELDDSALYLCASSLGTGGSYEQYFGPGTRLTVT.

V and J are TRBV27 and TRBJ2-1, with 10 bases lining up with TRBD2. With V trimmed by 2 bases and J by 8 bases, 9 bases remained unmatched. The CDR3 contains 16 residues. Germline V CDR1 and CDR2: MNHEY, SMNVEV (reference sequence). CDR3 sequence reads: CASSLITAGGRDEQFF. The CDR3 DNA reads TGTGCCAGCAGTTTAATCACAGCGGGGGGGCGCGATGAGCAGTTCTTC.